This T cell receptor (beta chain) was obtained from a study of cytomegalovirus exposure and HLA in healthy donors. Regarding this clone: No antigen is known for it.

Study-level findings and limits: TCR beta chain V- and J-gene trimming was linked, in a later analysis, to a missense variant in DCLRE1C.

Primers: 60 Vbeta forward and 13 Jbeta reverse. Profiled with immunoSEQ multiplex PCR; TCRdb holds only in-frame clones, not every one. The profile shows about 150,000 clones, around four fifths of them singletons. The length of the CDR3 is 15 residues. Trimming at V came to 11 bases and at J to 6 bases, leaving 15 bases not matched to a gene. The germline V gene encodes CDR1 ENHRY and CDR2 SYGVKD. This clonotype was obtained from a man aged 35 to 55 in good health and CMV-seronegative. The sample consisted of PBMCs. This chain joins TRBV10-3 and TRBJ2-1; 8 bases agree with TRBD2. CDR3 nucleotides: TGTGCCTCAAGTGACCAGCGGGAGACTCTCAATGAGCAGTTCTTC. This gives the protein CASSDQRETLNEQFF.